The 30 T cell receptor beta chains in this list originate from one sample, sequenced in a study of control samples from healthy donors and cancer patients. This table comes from immunoSEQ multiplex PCR, and its TCRdb copy is limited to in-frame clones, with some not included. The sample has nearly 200,000 clones, roughly nine tenths seen once; the top ten hold around 1.9%. The specimen sequenced was blood. The receptors originated from a man aged 25 to 40 in good health.

The V and J genes are TRBV30 and TRBJ2-3, with 7 nucleotides matching TRBD2. CDR3 length equals 12 residues. J lost 7 bases, V lost 0 bases, and 1 base had no gene match. Germline CDR1 GTSNPN, CDR2 SVGIG (reference sequence). The CDR3 nucleotides are TGTGCCTGGAGTGTAGCGGGATATACGCAGTATTTT. Translation: CAWSVAGYTQYF.

Only one count was recorded for this clone. The rearrangement links TRBV19 to TRBJ1-4, with 7 positions matching TRBD1. Trimming removed 3 bases from V and 2 bases from J; junction bases left unmatched: 6. Germline V gene lookup returns CDR1 LNHDA and CDR2 SQIVND (reference sequence). CDR3 length equals 16 residues. CDR3 sequence reads: CASSMVTGVTNEKLFF. The CDR3 DNA follows: TGTGCCAGTAGTATGGTTACAGGGGTGACTAATGAAAAACTGTTTTTT. Complete variable domain (other parts from reference TRBV19 and TRBJ1-4): DGGITQSPKYLFRKEGQNVTLSCEQNLNHDAMYWYRQDPGQGLRLIYYSQIVNDFQKGDIAEGYSVSREKKESFPLTVTSAQKNPTAFYLCASSMVTGVTNEKLFFGSGTQLSVL.

The rearrangement links TRBV5-4 to TRBJ2-6, with TRBD1 matching over 8 bases. V gave up 4 bases and J gave up 4 bases; unmatched junction bases: 7. The CDR3 consists of 16 residues. In germline, CDR1 is SGHNT, CDR2 YYREEE (reference sequence). The CDR3 DNA sequence: TGTGCCAGCAGCGGGGGACAGGTATCAGGGGCCAACGTCCTGACTTTC. Protein product: CASSGGQVSGANVLTF.

This chain connects TRBV7-6 to TRBJ1-4; D gene uncertain. Trimming stripped 2 bases from V and 0 bases from J, with 4 bases between. The germline gives CDR1 SGHVS, CDR2 FNYEAQ. This CDR3 is 14 amino acids long. Here the CDR3 reads CASSLQATNEKLFF. The CDR3, as DNA: TGTGCCAGCAGCTTACAAGCAACTAATGAAAAACTGTTTTTT.

The V call is TRBV19, the J call TRBJ1-1; D is perhaps TRBD1 (6 bases). This CDR3 spans 13 amino acids. Trimming pared 7 bases from V and 5 bases from J, leaving 14 bases between. Germline CDR1 and CDR2: LNHDA and SQIVND (reference sequence). Written as DNA, the CDR3 is TGTGCCAGTACTACAGGGTATTCTACTGAAGCTTTCTTT. It translates to CASTTGYSTEAFF.

V gene TRBV7-2 combines with J gene TRBJ1-1, with D possibly matching TRBD1 (6 bases). Trimming removed 1 base from V and 3 bases from J, with 12 bases in between. CDR1 is SGHTA and CDR2 is FQGNSA in the germline V gene. This CDR3 is built from 15 residues. CDR3 in amino acids: CASSLETGRDTEAFF. Here the CDR3 DNA reads TGTGCCAGCAGCTTAGAAACAGGGCGGGACACTGAAGCTTTCTTT.

The chain is built from TRBV6-5 and TRBJ1-5; D possibly corresponds to TRBD1 (6 bases). Germline CDR1 and CDR2: MNHEY and SVGAGI. V was clipped by 7 bases and J by 4 bases, with 14 bases between them. This CDR3 contains 14 residues. Here the CDR3 reads CASKEGGFNQPQHF. The CDR3 DNA follows: TGTGCCAGCAAAGAAGGGGGGTTTAATCAGCCCCAGCATTTT.

The V gene is TRBV27, the J gene TRBJ2-7; D possibly corresponds to TRBD2 (6 bases). CDR1 is MNHEY, CDR2 SMNVEV, per germline (reference sequence). This CDR3 has 15 amino acids. V lost 4 bases to trimming and J lost 0 bases, with 13 bases between them. Written as DNA, the CDR3 is TGTGCCAGCAGTTGGGCGGGGCACCGCTCCTACGAGCAGTACTTC. Amino acids: CASSWAGHRSYEQYF.

The sample holds a few counts of this clone. This chain joins TRBV4-1 and TRBJ1-3; D not certain. V lost 1 base to trimming and J lost 4 bases, with 14 bases between them. The germline V gene encodes CDR1 MGHRA and CDR2 YSYEKL. This CDR3 contains 16 residues. The CDR3 is CASSQGPGLGGNTIYF. The CDR3 DNA follows: TGCGCCAGCAGCCAAGGGCCGGGCTTGGGGGGAAACACCATATATTTT.

The genes are TRBV25-1 and TRBJ1-6; 9 bases line up with TRBD1. Germline V lookup: CDR1 MGHDK, CDR2 SYGVNS. The J segment lost 7 bases and the V segment lost 2 bases, leaving 3 bases of the junction unmatched. The length of the CDR3 is 15 residues. The CDR3 region is CASSERGTGNSPLHF. The CDR3 region has the DNA TGTGCCAGCAGTGAACGAGGGACAGGGAATTCACCCCTCCACTTT.

The chain combines TRBV30 with TRBJ1-1, with D possibly being TRBD1 (6 bases). Between the trimmed V and J ends, which lost 0 bases and 3 bases, there was a span of 11 bases. Germline V gene sequence: CDR1 GTSNPN, CDR2 SVGIG (reference sequence). This CDR3 has 14 residues. CDR3 region: CAWSVQGYYTEAFF. As DNA, the CDR3 is TGTGCCTGGAGTGTACAGGGCTATTACACTGAAGCTTTCTTT.

The chain joins TRBV9 to TRBJ2-2, with 7 bases that match TRBD2. V dropped 4 bases and J dropped 12; count of bases not matched to a gene: 15. Germline assignment: CDR1 SGDLS and CDR2 YYNGEE. This CDR3 is built from 15 residues. The CDR3 region has the DNA TGTGCCAGCAGCTTTAGCCTTGGGGGGGAGAGGAAGCTGTTTTTT. Protein product: CASSFSLGGERKLFF.

The V and J genes are TRBV30 and TRBJ2-7; D possibly uses TRBD1 or TRBD2 (5 bases each). The CDR3 is 15 residues long. V was trimmed by 3 bases and J by 2 bases, leaving 17 bases between them. CDR1 GTSNPN and CDR2 SVGIG come from the germline V gene (reference sequence). Written as DNA, the CDR3 is TGTGCCTGGAGCCCGACCGGGACCTATACCTACGAGCAGTACTTC. This encodes CAWSPTGTYTYEQYF.

There are a few counts of this clone. The chain recombines TRBV4-1 with TRBJ2-7, with 9 bases lining up with TRBD1. CDR1 and CDR2 (germline): MGHRA, YSYEKL. Trimming cost V 4 bases and J 6 bases; bases outside gene matches: 10. This CDR3 has 15 residues. The CDR3 sequence is CASSPSTGGGREQYF. CDR3 nucleotides: TGCGCCAGCAGCCCCTCGACAGGGGGGGGTCGCGAGCAGTACTTC.

This rearrangement joins TRBV12-3 or TRBV12-4 to TRBJ1-2; D is unclear. CDR3 length equals 13 residues. V was trimmed by 2 bases and J by 5 bases, leaving 9 bases between them. The CDR3 here is CASSLSTVYGYTF. CDR3 nucleotide sequence: TGTGCCAGCAGTTTATCCACGGTGTATGGCTACACCTTC.

The J gene is TRBJ2-7, the V gene TRBV7-2, with D possibly TRBD2 on 5 matching bases. Deletions cut 0 bases from V and 3 bases from J, with 15 bases between. The CDR3 is 16 amino acids. In germline, CDR1 is SGHTA, CDR2 FQGNSA. The CDR3 nucleotides are TGTGCCAGCAGCTTAGCCGGGCGGGTGACGGACTACGAGCAGTACTTC. As protein: CASSLAGRVTDYEQYF.

The CDR3 loop is CASSLAIDRGNGYTF. CDR3 nucleotides: TGTGCCAGCAGCTTAGCGATCGACAGGGGCAATGGCTACACCTTC. The rearrangement uses TRBV7-9 and TRBJ1-2; 8 bases fit TRBD1. V dropped 0 bases and J dropped 6; count of bases not matched to a gene: 6. The CDR3 contains 15 residues. CDR1 is SEHNR and CDR2 is FQNEAQ in the germline V gene (reference sequence). The variable domain in full, completed from reference TRBV7-9 and TRBJ1-2, reads DTGVSQNPRHKITKRGQNVTFRCDPISEHNRLYWYRQTLGQGPEFLTYFQNEAQLEKSRLLSDRFSAERPKGSFSTLEIQRTEQGDSAMYLCASSLAIDRGNGYTFGSGTRLTVV.

The chain links TRBV10-1 to TRBJ2-2; D call uncertain. The CDR3 totals 15 residues. Germline V CDR1 and CDR2: WNHNN, SYGVQD (reference sequence). V was shortened by 2 bases and J by 4 bases, with 11 bases between the two germline ends. CDR3 DNA sequence: TGCGCCAGCAGTGAGGACTCCCGGCGCACCGGGGAGCTGTTTTTT. This sequence encodes CASSEDSRRTGELFF.

V and J are TRBV5-6 and TRBJ1-6; D gene ambiguous. Trimming pared 1 base from V and 3 bases from J, leaving 8 bases between. This CDR3 is built from 15 residues. Per the germline V gene, CDR1 is SGHDT and CDR2 is YYEEEE. Here the CDR3 reads CASSLMGGYNSPLHF. The CDR3 DNA sequence: TGTGCCAGCAGCTTGATGGGTGGCTATAATTCACCCCTCCACTTT.

V is TRBV6-4 and J is TRBJ2-2; 13 bases fit TRBD2. The CDR3 contains 17 residues. Germline CDR1 reads MRHNA; CDR2 reads SNTAGT. J gave up 1 base and V 6 bases, and 5 bases lay outside the gene matches. The CDR3 sequence is CASSRTSGGLNTGELFF. Here the CDR3 DNA reads TGTGCCAGCAGCCGGACTAGCGGGGGCCTGAACACCGGGGAGCTGTTTTTT.

This sequence joins TRBV14 and TRBJ1-1, with D maybe TRBD1 (6 bases). The CDR3 is 15 amino acids. The germline V gene encodes CDR1 SGHDN and CDR2 FVKESK. Trimming took 4 bases from V and 6 from J, leaving 18 bases between them. This CDR3 reads CASSRQTGPGAEAFF. For the CDR3, the DNA is TGTGCCAGCAGCCGGCAAACAGGGCCCGGGGCTGAAGCTTTCTTT.

CDR3 protein: CAWSPGPGQGYEQYF. The DNA for the CDR3 is TGTGCCTGGAGTCCCGGCCCGGGACAGGGCTACGAGCAGTACTTC. The V gene is TRBV30, the J gene TRBJ2-7; TRBD1 matches at 9 bases. The CDR3 loop spans 15 amino acids. Germline V gene data show CDR1 as GTSNPN and CDR2 as SVGIG (reference sequence). V gave up 2 bases and J gave up 3 bases; unmatched junction bases: 8.

The V and J genes are TRBV5-1 and TRBJ1-1, with D possibly being TRBD1 (5 bases). The CDR3 contains 14 residues. The germline V gene encodes CDR1 SGHRS and CDR2 YFSETQ. V lost 1 base, J lost 3 bases, and 10 bases lay in between. The CDR3 here is CASSLSSGHTEAFF. CDR3 bases: TGCGCCAGCAGCTTGTCTTCGGGACACACTGAAGCTTTCTTT.

The chain recombines TRBV30 with TRBJ2-1, with D hard to call. The CDR3 runs to 12 residues. The ends were cut back, 5 bases at V and 4 bases at J, with 9 bases in the middle. Germline CDR1 GTSNPN, CDR2 SVGIG (reference sequence). The CDR3 DNA sequence: TGTGCCTGGGGATCACAGTACAATGAGCAGTTCTTC. Amino acids: CAWGSQYNEQFF.

DNA for the CDR3: TGCAGCGTGAGCCCGCCGTTCGGGGAGACAGATACGCAGTATTTT. It translates to CSVSPPFGETDTQYF. This rearrangement joins TRBV29-1 to TRBJ2-3; maybe TRBD2 (5 bases). V shed 6 bases and J shed 3 bases, with 19 bases lying between them. This CDR3 is built from 15 residues. Germline V lookup: CDR1 SQVTM, CDR2 ANQGSEA.

V is TRBV5-1 and J is TRBJ2-7; TRBD1 is a possible D gene (6 bases). Germline V gives CDR1 SGHRS, CDR2 YFSETQ. This CDR3 has 15 amino acids. Trimming shortened V by 4 bases and J by 3 bases, and 17 bases separated the two germline ends. CDR3 amino acids: CASSLTTGRNYEQYF. CDR3 in DNA: TGCGCCAGCAGCCTTACGACAGGCCGGAACTACGAGCAGTACTTC.

The chain has TRBV10-3 and TRBJ2-7; tentative D call: TRBD2 (5 bases). Germline values: CDR1 ENHRY, CDR2 SYGVKD. Trimming stripped 3 bases from V and 5 bases from J, with 17 bases between. This CDR3 spans 15 amino acids. Written as DNA, the CDR3 is TGTGCCATCAGTGATAGAGGCGAGAGGGCTGACGAGCAGTACTTC. It encodes CAISDRGERADEQYF.

The count of this clone is one. The CDR3 spells CASSSSPTDTQYF. In nucleotides, the CDR3 is TGTGCCAGCAGCTCCTCGCCCACAGATACGCAGTATTTT. V gene TRBV9 combines with J gene TRBJ2-3; D uncertain. CDR1 and CDR2 from the germline V gene are SGDLS and YYNGEE. V was pared by 4 bases and J by 2 bases, with 8 bases between. This CDR3 comprises 13 residues.

The chain joins TRBV5-6 to TRBJ1-6; 7 bases fit TRBD1. The germline gives CDR1 SGHDT, CDR2 YYEEEE. V lost 2 bases, J lost 7 bases, and 6 bases stayed unmatched. CDR3 size: 15 residues. CDR3 amino acids: CASSLVDRINSPLHF. Written as DNA, the CDR3 is TGTGCCAGCAGCTTAGTGGACAGGATCAATTCACCCCTCCACTTT.

This chain joins TRBV5-1 and TRBJ2-3; D gene ambiguous. Trimming left V 4 bases short and J 4 bases short, with 19 bases between. Germline values: CDR1 SGHRS, CDR2 YFSETQ. The CDR3 runs to 16 residues. The CDR3 protein is CASSPLGRSGADTQYF. The CDR3, as DNA: TGCGCCAGCAGCCCTCTAGGGCGATCGGGCGCAGATACGCAGTATTTT.